The 27 T cell receptor beta chains below were found in one sample sequenced in a study of Ad26.COV2.S vaccination and SARS-CoV-2 variants. The treatment: some 20 received Ad26.COV2.S at low or high dose, single or two shots; roughly 5 received placebo; per-sample allocation not given. All samples were drawn on day 63, counting from the first vaccine or placebo injection. Profiled with immunoSEQ multiplex PCR; TCRdb holds only in-frame clones, not every one. The sample has a few hundred thousand clones, 88% seen once. The sequencing here drew on peripheral blood, taken in a trial of Ad26.COV2.S vaccine versus placebo. These TCRs come from a person aged 18-60 years who received the Ad26.COV2.S COVID-19 vaccine or a placebo.

J is TRBJ1-1 and V is TRBV18, with 7 positions matching TRBD1. Germline CDR1 and CDR2: KGHSH and LQKENI. The V and J ends lost 3 bases and 5 bases, in that order; junction bases with no gene match: 6. CDR3 size: 14 residues. The CDR3 region has the DNA TGTGCCAGCTCACCTCGCAGGGGGGATACTGAAGCTTTCTTT. It encodes CASSPRRGDTEAFF.

The chain recombines TRBV7-3 with TRBJ2-3, with 10 bases identical to TRBD2. Trimming took 5 bases from V and 0 from J; bases not matched to a gene: 8. Looked up from germline, CDR1 is SGHTA and CDR2 is FQGTGA. The CDR3 is made up of 17 amino acids. The CDR3 sequence: CASSPQRGGLSTDTQYF. CDR3 DNA sequence: TGTGCCAGCAGCCCGCAGCGGGGGGGACTTAGCACAGATACGCAGTATTTT.

The chain has TRBV2 and TRBJ2-1; D gene uncertain. From germline, CDR1 is SNHLY and CDR2 FYNNEI. The CDR3 extends over 11 amino acids. Trimming stripped 5 bases from V and 5 bases from J, with 4 bases between. The CDR3 DNA is TGTGCCAGCAGTTCAAACAATGAGCAGTTCTTC. It encodes CASSSNNEQFF.

V usage is TRBV6-2 or TRBV6-3 and J usage is TRBJ2-7, with no clear D. The CDR3 is 12 amino acids. Trimming left V 6 bases short and J 2 bases short, with 8 bases between. The V gene's germline CDR1 is MNHEY and CDR2 SVGEGT. The CDR3 sequence is CASSHDTYEQYF. The CDR3 DNA sequence: TGTGCCAGCAGCCACGACACCTACGAGCAGTACTTC.

Of note for this clone: Within the sample, other DNA sequences also encode this same CDR3. This rearrangement joins TRBV30 to TRBJ1-5; D call uncertain. The CDR3 has 13 residues. The germline V gene has CDR1 GTSNPN and CDR2 SVGIG (reference sequence). The germline V and J ends were trimmed by 3 bases and 1 base, with 7 bases remaining between them. The CDR3 here is CAWSPDSNQPQHF. DNA for the CDR3: TGTGCCTGGAGCCCAGACAGCAATCAGCCCCAGCATTTT.

J is TRBJ1-5 and V is TRBV5-4; TRBD1 matches 10 bases. The CDR3 has 14 amino acids. V was pared by 4 bases and J by 5 bases, with 3 bases of the junction left unmatched. The V gene's germline CDR1 is SGHNT and CDR2 YYREEE (reference sequence). CDR3 loop: CASSRGTGDQPQHF. CDR3 nucleotide sequence: TGTGCCAGCAGCCGAGGGACAGGGGATCAGCCCCAGCATTTT.

The chain couples TRBV19 to TRBJ1-5, with 7 bases aligning to TRBD1. Losses at the gene ends were 8 bases for V and 7 bases for J; bases not matched to a gene: 8. CDR3 length: 13 residues. The germline CDR1 and CDR2 sequences are LNHDA and SQIVND (reference sequence). The DNA of the CDR3 is TGTGCCAGTCAAGGGGGCTATGGGCAGCCCCAGCATTTT. This encodes CASQGGYGQPQHF.

The rearrangement links TRBV2 to TRBJ2-3; 16 bases match TRBD2. CDR1 and CDR2 from the germline V gene are SNHLY and FYNNEI. The CDR3 spans 15 residues. Trimming cost V 7 bases and J 6 bases; bases outside gene matches: 4. In nucleotides, the CDR3 is TGTGCCAGCACGGGACTAGCGGGGGGGAGGGATACGCAGTATTTT. Protein sequence: CASTGLAGGRDTQYF.

The rearrangement links TRBV5-1 to TRBJ2-5; no firm D call. The CDR3 consists of 13 residues. V lost 4 bases and J 5 bases, leaving 12 bases between the germline ends. Germline CDR1 SGHRS, CDR2 YFSETQ. CDR3 in amino acids: CASSPGRRETQYF. The CDR3 coding sequence is TGCGCCAGCAGCCCAGGTCGTAGGGAGACCCAGTACTTC.

The chain recombines TRBV24-1 with TRBJ2-5; 8 bases match TRBD2. The CDR3 runs 13 residues. The V and J ends lost 9 bases and 2 bases, in that order; junction bases with no gene match: 4. Germline lookup yields CDR1 KGHDR and CDR2 SFDVKD. CDR3 bases: TGTGCCACCCGGGGGGGGGCGCAAGAGACCCAGTACTTC. This codes for CATRGGAQETQYF.

The chain joins TRBV6-5 to TRBJ2-5; tentatively, D is TRBD1 or TRBD2 (5 bases each). Germline CDR1 MNHEY, CDR2 SVGAGI. V was cut by 9 bases and J by 4 bases, with 15 bases left in between. The CDR3 consists of 13 residues. The CDR3 loop is CASSWGKGETQYF. CDR3 nucleotide sequence: TGTGCCAGTTCGTGGGGGAAGGGAGAGACCCAGTACTTC.

This chain connects TRBV13 to TRBJ2-1; either TRBD1 or TRBD2 may fit D (6 bases each). With 4 bases removed from V and 1 base from J, the gap between germline ends came to 11 bases. The CDR3 length is 15 residues. Germline CDR1 is PRHDT and CDR2 is FYEKMQ (reference sequence). DNA for the CDR3: TGTGCCAGCAGCTCCCCGGGGGCGTCCTACAATGAGCAGTTCTTC. It translates to CASSSPGASYNEQFF.

CDR3 loop: CASSLDSLSSYNSPLHF. CDR3 sequence (DNA): TGTGCCAGCAGCTTGGACAGTTTGAGCTCCTATAATTCACCCCTCCACTTT. The V call is TRBV11-2, the J call TRBJ1-6; possible D gene TRBD1, 6 bases. CDR1 is SGHAT and CDR2 is FQNNGV in the germline V gene. The V end was cut by 3 bases, the J end by 0 bases, with 12 bases between. The CDR3 loop spans 17 amino acids.

CDR3 sequence: CASGRGKNTEAFF. The CDR3 DNA is TGCGCCAGCGGTCGGGGGAAGAACACTGAAGCTTTCTTT. V is TRBV4-3 and J is TRBJ1-1; D is perhaps TRBD1 (5 bases). The CDR3 runs to 13 residues. V lost 8 bases to trimming and J lost 1 base, with 11 bases between them. Germline V lookup: CDR1 LGHNA, CDR2 YSLEER.

CDR3 coding DNA: TGTGCCAGCAGCTTTTCCCAAACGGGGGCCTTTGGGGATGAGCAGTTCTTC. Translated: CASSFSQTGAFGDEQFF. The chain carries TRBV7-8 and TRBJ2-1; either TRBD1 or TRBD2 may fit D (6 bases each). V was clipped by 3 bases and J by 8 bases, with 23 bases between them. Germline V gene data show CDR1 as SGHVS and CDR2 as FQNEAQ. CDR3 length equals 17 residues.

The chain recombines TRBV5-5 with TRBJ2-1; TRBD1 matches 10 bases. The CDR3 length is 15 residues. V trimming: 3 bases; J trimming: 2 bases; junction bases outside the gene matches: 2. The germline gives CDR1 SGHKS, CDR2 YYEKEE (reference sequence). The CDR3 protein is CASSSGQGTYNEQFF. The CDR3 DNA reads TGTGCCAGCAGCTCGGGACAGGGGACCTACAATGAGCAGTTCTTC.

This clone was recorded once. The chain combines TRBV7-9 with TRBJ1-1, with unresolved D. CDR1 SEHNR and CDR2 FQNEAQ come from the germline V gene (reference sequence). CDR3 length equals 12 residues. The CDR3 nucleotides read TGTGCGAAGCAAGGAGGGATCACTGAAGCTTTCTTT. Translating it yields CAKQGGITEAFF. The full variable domain, completed using reference TRBV7-9 and TRBJ1-1, is DTGVSQNPRHKITKRGQNVTFRCDPISEHNRLYWYRQTLGQGPEFLTYFQNEAQLEKSRLLSDRFSAERPKGSFSTLEIQRTEQGDSAMYLCAKQGGITEAFFGQGTRLTVV.

V usage is TRBV11-2 and J usage is TRBJ2-5, with D possibly matching TRBD1 (5 bases). The CDR3 is made up of 13 amino acids. Looked up from germline, CDR1 is SGHAT and CDR2 is FQNNGV. V was pared by 10 bases and J by 6 bases, with 18 bases between. The CDR3 coding sequence is TGTGCCACCATGAGCAGGGATCAGCAGACCCAGTACTTC. As protein: CATMSRDQQTQYF.

The rearrangement uses TRBV10-3 and TRBJ2-1; TRBD1 matches 8 bases. From germline, CDR1 is ENHRY and CDR2 SYGVKD. CDR3 length equals 14 residues. Trimming removed 4 bases from V and 9 bases from J; junction bases left unmatched: 8. The CDR3 DNA follows: TGTGCCATCAGTGCAGGACAGGGACCGGGTGAGCAGTTCTTC. Amino acids: CAISAGQGPGEQFF.

The chain links TRBV4-1 to TRBJ2-7; TRBD2 agrees at 9 bases. The CDR3 length is 17 residues. After removal of 2 bases from V and 3 bases from J, the junction contained 11 bases not matched to a gene. Germline-derived CDR1 and CDR2 are MGHRA and YSYEKL. CDR3 amino acids: CASSQIPGGLANYEQYF. The CDR3 bases are TGCGCCAGCAGCCAAATTCCGGGGGGACTAGCTAACTACGAGCAGTACTTC.

This chain joins TRBV6-5 and TRBJ1-1, with 9 bases fitting TRBD1. Germline V gene lookup returns CDR1 MNHEY and CDR2 SVGAGI. The length of the CDR3 is 13 residues. V was clipped by 10 bases and J by 5 bases; unmatched bases: 8. The CDR3 DNA reads as TGTGCCACGGGGGACAGGGATAGGACTGAAGCTTTCTTT. Encoded protein: CATGDRDRTEAFF.

This clone was counted a few times. The rearrangement joins TRBV4-3 to TRBJ1-2, with D unclear. The CDR3 extends over 16 amino acids. V shed 0 bases and J shed 5 bases, with 16 bases lying between them. From germline, CDR1 is LGHNA and CDR2 YSLEER. In nucleotides, the CDR3 is TGCGCCAGCAGCCAAGATGGTAGGCCTAGAGGGTATGGCTACACCTTC. This translates into CASSQDGRPRGYGYTF.

This clone turned up a few times. This rearrangement joins TRBV7-9 to TRBJ1-5; no clear D. Germline V gives CDR1 SEHNR, CDR2 FQNEAQ (reference sequence). With 4 bases removed from V and 9 bases from J, the gap between germline ends came to 22 bases. CDR3 length: 16 residues. The CDR3, as DNA: TGTGCCAGCAGCTCCGCGGGCCAGTACTTTCCGGGGCCCCAGCATTTT. Its protein product is CASSSAGQYFPGPQHF.

This clone was seen just once. The gene calls are TRBV11-2 and TRBJ2-5; a possible D gene is TRBD2 (7 bases). The CDR3 is made up of 15 amino acids. Germline V gene data show CDR1 as SGHAT and CDR2 as FQNNGV. Trimming shortened V by 3 bases and J by 5 bases, and 16 bases separated the two germline ends. CDR3 nucleotides: TGTGCCAGCAGCTTTTCTGGGGGGGCCTCGGAGACCCAGTACTTC. Residues: CASSFSGGASETQYF.

This chain joins TRBV2 and TRBJ1-2; D unclear. The ends were cut back, 2 bases at V and 1 base at J, with 20 bases in the middle. The CDR3 covers 18 residues. Looked up from germline, CDR1 is SNHLY and CDR2 is FYNNEI. Written as DNA, the CDR3 is TGTGCCAGCAGTGAACCATCCCCCTTGGGTTCCGTTAACTATGGCTACACCTTC. Translating it yields CASSEPSPLGSVNYGYTF.

The chain recombines TRBV7-9 with TRBJ1-5; 9 nucleotides agree with TRBD1. V was clipped by 5 bases and J by 0 bases; unmatched bases: 14. The CDR3 spans 19 residues. Germline loops: CDR1 SEHNR, CDR2 FQNEAQ (reference sequence). The CDR3 loop reads CASSDERTGALFSNQPQHF. CDR3 bases: TGTGCCAGCAGCGATGAGCGGACAGGGGCGCTTTTTAGCAATCAGCCCCAGCATTTT.

The chain joins TRBV7-2 to TRBJ2-7; tentatively, D is TRBD2 (7 bases). The CDR3 extends over 15 amino acids. CDR1 SGHTA and CDR2 FQGNSA come from the germline V gene. V was trimmed by 5 bases and J by 7 bases, leaving 21 bases between them. CDR3 in DNA: TGTGCCAGCAGCACGGATCAGGCGGGGGCCCGAGAGCAGTACTTC. This translates into CASSTDQAGAREQYF.